One T cell receptor beta chain is described in this entry. Its antigen remains unidentified. The data derive from a study of OX40 agonist ivuxolimab in advanced cancers. The germline V gene encodes CDR1 MDHEN and CDR2 SYDVKM. Trimming shortened V by 5 bases and J by 3 bases, and 10 bases separated the two germline ends. This CDR3 is 14 amino acids long. Study findings and constraints: Among the least clonally expanded were partial responders at 0.1-3.0 mg/kg.

Only in-frame clones appear in the TCRdb table, and some are missing; sequencing was by immunoSEQ multiplex PCR. Among around 120,000 clones listed, 80% to 90% were seen once. The chain is built from TRBV28 and TRBJ1-4; D gene uncertain. This clonotype was sampled from an adult with an advanced solid tumor such as melanoma, head and neck, liver or kidney cancer. Sequencing used CD4+ or CD8+ T cells sorted from blood, obtained in a trial of the OX40 agonist ivuxolimab. The DNA of the CDR3 is TGTGCCAGCAGTAACCTCCCGGCTAATGAAAAACTGTTTTTT. This gives the protein CASSNLPANEKLFF.